This is a list of T cell receptor beta chains from one sample in a study of cytomegalovirus exposure and HLA in healthy donors. Libraries were prepared by immunoSEQ multiplex PCR; TCRdb keeps only in-frame clonotypes and omits some of them. The table shows 150,000 or so clones, with about 83% occurring only once. Sequenced material: PBMCs. The receptors here all came from a man in his forties or fifties in good health and CMV-seropositive. Each CDR3 is given with its conserved first and last residue. Each record gives: D gene, J gene, V gene, clone size, CDR3 DNA, CDR3 protein. D genes are given only for firm matches. Only some rows state a clone size, as once, few, many or a class for expanded clones.

d_gene: TRBD2
j_gene: TRBJ2-1
v_gene: TRBV7-2
abundance: NA
CDR3nt: TGTGCCAGCAGCTCCGGACTAGCGGGAGCCGATGAGCAGTTCTTC
CDR3aa: CASSSGLAGADEQFF

d_gene: NA
j_gene: TRBJ1-1
v_gene: TRBV10-3
abundance: NA
CDR3nt: TGTGCCATCAGTCTGGAGATGGTGAACACTGAAGCTTTCTTT
CDR3aa: CAISLEMVNTEAFF

d_gene: NA
j_gene: TRBJ2-3
v_gene: TRBV11-2
abundance: few
CDR3nt: TGTCCCGTTCGCGTTAGCTCGGGTACGTATGGCACAGATACGCAGTATTTT
CDR3aa: CPVRVSSGTYGTDTQYF

d_gene: TRBD1
j_gene: TRBJ1-4
v_gene: TRBV11-2
abundance: NA
CDR3nt: TGTGCCAGCAGCCTTTTCGACAGGGGGCGCGGAAAACTGTTTTTT
CDR3aa: CASSLFDRGRGKLFF

d_gene: NA
j_gene: TRBJ1-4
v_gene: TRBV6-6
abundance: NA
CDR3nt: TGTGCCAGCAGTTTTCGCGTCGATGAAAAACTGTTTTTT
CDR3aa: CASSFRVDEKLFF

d_gene: NA
j_gene: TRBJ2-3
v_gene: TRBV5-1
abundance: NA
CDR3nt: TGCGCCAGCAGCTTGAGGGGAAGCACAGATACGCAGTATTTT
CDR3aa: CASSLRGSTDTQYF

d_gene: TRBD2
j_gene: TRBJ2-1
v_gene: TRBV29-1
abundance: NA
CDR3nt: TGCAGCGTTCTTACTAGCGTCGGTGAGCAGTTCTTC
CDR3aa: CSVLTSVGEQFF

d_gene: NA
j_gene: TRBJ1-4
v_gene: TRBV10-1
abundance: NA
CDR3nt: TGCGCCACCCACTCTATCCTTAATGAAAAACTGTTTTTT
CDR3aa: CATHSILNEKLFF

d_gene: TRBD1
j_gene: TRBJ1-4
v_gene: TRBV6-5
abundance: NA
CDR3nt: TGTGCCAGCAGTTACACGTACAGGGGGCGTTTCGAAAAACTGTTTTTT
CDR3aa: CASSYTYRGRFEKLFF

d_gene: TRBD1
j_gene: TRBJ1-2
v_gene: TRBV5-1
abundance: NA
CDR3nt: TGCGCCAGCAGCCAGGGACAGTCACCCGACCAGAACTATGGCTACACCTTC
CDR3aa: CASSQGQSPDQNYGYTF

d_gene: NA
j_gene: TRBJ2-7
v_gene: TRBV29-1
abundance: NA
CDR3nt: TGCAGCGTTGGGCTAGAGTGGCAGGAGCAGTACTTC
CDR3aa: CSVGLEWQEQYF

d_gene: NA
j_gene: TRBJ1-4
v_gene: TRBV4-1
abundance: NA
CDR3nt: TGCGCCAGCAGCCCCCGGACTGGGGCAACTAATGAAAAACTGTTTTTT
CDR3aa: CASSPRTGATNEKLFF

d_gene: TRBD2
j_gene: TRBJ2-1
v_gene: TRBV13
abundance: NA
CDR3nt: TGTGCCAGCAGCTCCCGGACTAGCGGGAGCACGCGATACAATGAGCAGTTCTTC
CDR3aa: CASSSRTSGSTRYNEQFF

d_gene: TRBD1
j_gene: TRBJ1-5
v_gene: TRBV28
abundance: NA
CDR3nt: TGTGCCAGCAGTCGAACCGGGACAGGGGGCAATCAGCCCCAGCATTTT
CDR3aa: CASSRTGTGGNQPQHF

d_gene: NA
j_gene: TRBJ1-2
v_gene: TRBV6-5
abundance: NA
CDR3nt: TGTGCCAGCAGCGACAGCTATGGCTACACCTTC
CDR3aa: CASSDSYGYTF

d_gene: TRBD1
j_gene: TRBJ1-2
v_gene: TRBV18
abundance: NA
CDR3nt: TGTGCCAGCTCCCAAAACGACAGGGCTCTCGGCTACACCTTC
CDR3aa: CASSQNDRALGYTF

d_gene: NA
j_gene: TRBJ1-1
v_gene: TRBV11-2
abundance: few
CDR3nt: TGTGCCAGCAGCTTAGATCGTGCGGTTACTGAAGCTTTCTTT
CDR3aa: CASSLDRAVTEAFF

d_gene: NA
j_gene: TRBJ1-1
v_gene: TRBV4-2
abundance: NA
CDR3nt: TGTGCCAGCAGCCAGAGGGTCGGGGGCACTGAAGCTTTCTTT
CDR3aa: CASSQRVGGTEAFF

d_gene: NA
j_gene: TRBJ2-2
v_gene: TRBV4-2
abundance: NA
CDR3nt: TGTGCCAGCAGCCGCTTGAGGGGGAGCACCGGGGAGCTGTTTTTT
CDR3aa: CASSRLRGSTGELFF

d_gene: TRBD2
j_gene: TRBJ2-7
v_gene: TRBV5-1
abundance: NA
CDR3nt: TGCGCCAGCAGCTCCGGACTAGCGGCTTCCTACGAGCAGTACTTC
CDR3aa: CASSSGLAASYEQYF

d_gene: NA
j_gene: TRBJ2-5
v_gene: TRBV11-1
abundance: NA
CDR3nt: TGTGCCAGCAGCTTTCGTTGGGGAGCAGAGACCCAGTACTTC
CDR3aa: CASSFRWGAETQYF

d_gene: NA
j_gene: TRBJ1-5
v_gene: TRBV4-1
abundance: few
CDR3nt: TGCGCCAGCAGCCAAGTTCAGGGTAGCAATCAGCCCCAGCATTTT
CDR3aa: CASSQVQGSNQPQHF

d_gene: TRBD2
j_gene: TRBJ2-5
v_gene: TRBV6-1
abundance: NA
CDR3nt: TGTGCCAGCTTCTACAGCGGGAGCAAGACCCAGTACTTC
CDR3aa: CASFYSGSKTQYF

d_gene: TRBD1
j_gene: TRBJ1-1
v_gene: TRBV29-1
abundance: NA
CDR3nt: TGCAGCGCGTCCTGGGACAGGGGTTCTGAAGCTTTCTTT
CDR3aa: CSASWDRGSEAFF

d_gene: TRBD1
j_gene: TRBJ2-2
v_gene: TRBV27
abundance: NA
CDR3nt: TGTGCCAGCAGTTTTAGAGACAGGGCTGGCACCGGGGAGCTGTTTTTT
CDR3aa: CASSFRDRAGTGELFF

d_gene: TRBD1
j_gene: TRBJ1-2
v_gene: TRBV19
abundance: NA
CDR3nt: TGTGCCAGCAGAAACGCAGGGGGGATAGGTGGCTACACCTTC
CDR3aa: CASRNAGGIGGYTF

d_gene: NA
j_gene: TRBJ2-2
v_gene: TRBV11-2
abundance: few
CDR3nt: TGTGCCAGCAGCCCCCCTCGGACCGGGGAGCTGTTTTTT
CDR3aa: CASSPPRTGELFF

d_gene: NA
j_gene: TRBJ1-6
v_gene: TRBV20-1
abundance: NA
CDR3nt: TGCAGTGCTAGACTAGGACAGCGGTACCACTTT
CDR3aa: CSARLGQRYHF

d_gene: TRBD1
j_gene: TRBJ1-1
v_gene: TRBV6-6
abundance: NA
CDR3nt: TGTGCCAGCAGGGGACAGGGGGGTTACACTGAAGCTTTCTTT
CDR3aa: CASRGQGGYTEAFF

d_gene: NA
j_gene: TRBJ2-7
v_gene: TRBV6-5
abundance: NA
CDR3nt: TGTGCCAGCAGTTACTCGTACGGGGGTTCCTACGAGCAGTACTTC
CDR3aa: CASSYSYGGSYEQYF

d_gene: TRBD1
j_gene: TRBJ2-6
v_gene: TRBV4-3
abundance: NA
CDR3nt: TGCGCCAGCAGCCAATCTGGACAGGGGGCGGGTTTCTCTGGGGCCAACGGCCTGACTTTC
CDR3aa: CASSQSGQGAGFSGANGLTF

d_gene: TRBD1
j_gene: TRBJ2-5
v_gene: TRBV2
abundance: NA
CDR3nt: TGTGCCAGCAGATCAACAGGGGGGCGAGAGACCCAGTACTTC
CDR3aa: CASRSTGGRETQYF

d_gene: NA
j_gene: TRBJ2-1
v_gene: TRBV7-9
abundance: NA
CDR3nt: TGTGCCAGCAGCTTCGGACAGCTCAATGAGCAGTTCTTC
CDR3aa: CASSFGQLNEQFF

d_gene: TRBD2
j_gene: TRBJ2-7
v_gene: TRBV27
abundance: NA
CDR3nt: TGTGCCAGCAGTTGGACTAGCGGGAGTCTGTACGAGCAGTACTTC
CDR3aa: CASSWTSGSLYEQYF

d_gene: TRBD2
j_gene: TRBJ2-3
v_gene: TRBV11-3
abundance: NA
CDR3nt: TGTGCCAGCAGCTTCCCAGAACGTAGCGGGGGGAGATCAGATACGCAGTATTTT
CDR3aa: CASSFPERSGGRSDTQYF

d_gene: NA
j_gene: TRBJ2-1
v_gene: TRBV7-2
abundance: NA
CDR3nt: TGTGCCAGCAGCTTAGGGCGGCGTGAGCAGTTCTTC
CDR3aa: CASSLGRREQFF

d_gene: NA
j_gene: TRBJ2-6
v_gene: TRBV7-2
abundance: NA
CDR3nt: TGTGCCAGCAGCTTTGAGGGCCCTTCTGGGGCCAACGTCCTGACTTTC
CDR3aa: CASSFEGPSGANVLTF

d_gene: NA
j_gene: TRBJ1-2
v_gene: TRBV10-3
abundance: NA
CDR3nt: TGTGCCATCACTGCGGGCAGCCGTGCCTATGGCTACACCTTC
CDR3aa: CAITAGSRAYGYTF

d_gene: NA
j_gene: TRBJ1-2
v_gene: TRBV19
abundance: NA
CDR3nt: TGTGCCAGTAGTCCCGGGGTAGACTATGGCTACACCTTC
CDR3aa: CASSPGVDYGYTF

d_gene: NA
j_gene: TRBJ2-5
v_gene: TRBV27
abundance: NA
CDR3nt: TGTGCCAGCAGTTCCACCCACCAATCCTGGGCCCGGGGTAGAGAGACCCAGTACTTC
CDR3aa: CASSSTHQSWARGRETQYF

d_gene: NA
j_gene: TRBJ2-1
v_gene: TRBV1
abundance: NA
CDR3nt: TGCACCAGCAGCCAAGACCCTTTAGCGGTACCCAATGAGCAGTTCTTC
CDR3aa: CTSSQDPLAVPNEQFF

d_gene: NA
j_gene: TRBJ2-5
v_gene: TRBV7-2
abundance: few
CDR3nt: TGTGCCAGCAGCCCGTTAGGAATGGGGGCACGACAAGAGACCCAGTACTTC
CDR3aa: CASSPLGMGARQETQYF

d_gene: NA
j_gene: TRBJ1-5
v_gene: TRBV2
abundance: NA
CDR3nt: TGTGCCAGCAGTGAATTAGACACCAATCAGCCCCAGCATTTT
CDR3aa: CASSELDTNQPQHF

d_gene: NA
j_gene: TRBJ2-2
v_gene: TRBV6-5
abundance: NA
CDR3nt: TGTGCCAGCAGTTACAGCAGGGTAATCACCGGGGAGCTGTTTTTT
CDR3aa: CASSYSRVITGELFF

d_gene: TRBD2
j_gene: TRBJ2-7
v_gene: TRBV6-6
abundance: NA
CDR3nt: TGTGCCAGCAGTCGGGGACTAGCGGAGCCAACCTACGAGCAGTACTTC
CDR3aa: CASSRGLAEPTYEQYF

d_gene: NA
j_gene: TRBJ2-3
v_gene: TRBV4-2
abundance: NA
CDR3nt: TGTGCCAGCAGCCAAGAACAAGCGGCTAGCACAGATACGCAGTATTTT
CDR3aa: CASSQEQAASTDTQYF

d_gene: NA
j_gene: TRBJ2-2
v_gene: TRBV6-6
abundance: NA
CDR3nt: TGTGCCAGCAGTACAGTGGGAGGGAACACCGGGGAGCTGTTTTTT
CDR3aa: CASSTVGGNTGELFF